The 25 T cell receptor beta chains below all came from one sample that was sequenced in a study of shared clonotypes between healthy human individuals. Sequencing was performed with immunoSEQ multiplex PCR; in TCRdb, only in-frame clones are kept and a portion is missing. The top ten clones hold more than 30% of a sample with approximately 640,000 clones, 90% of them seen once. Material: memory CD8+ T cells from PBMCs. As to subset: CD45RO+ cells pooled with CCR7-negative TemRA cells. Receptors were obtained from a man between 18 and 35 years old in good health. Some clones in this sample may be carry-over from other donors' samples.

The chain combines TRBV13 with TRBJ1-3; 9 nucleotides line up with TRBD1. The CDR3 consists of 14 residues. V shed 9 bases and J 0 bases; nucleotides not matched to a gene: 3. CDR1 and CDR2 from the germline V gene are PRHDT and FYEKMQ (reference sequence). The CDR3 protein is CASGQGLSGNTIYF. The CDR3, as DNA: TGTGCCAGTGGACAGGGGCTCTCTGGAAACACCATATATTTT.

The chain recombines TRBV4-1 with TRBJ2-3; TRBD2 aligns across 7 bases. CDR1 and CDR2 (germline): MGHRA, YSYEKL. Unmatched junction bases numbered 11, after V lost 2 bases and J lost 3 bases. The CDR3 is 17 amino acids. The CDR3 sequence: CASSQPPASGDTDTQYF. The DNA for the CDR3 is TGCGCCAGCAGCCAACCGCCGGCTAGCGGAGATACAGATACGCAGTATTTT.

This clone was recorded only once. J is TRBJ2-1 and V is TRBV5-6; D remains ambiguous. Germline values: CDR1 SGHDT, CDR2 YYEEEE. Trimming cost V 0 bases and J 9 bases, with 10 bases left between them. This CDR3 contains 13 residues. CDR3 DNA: TGTGCCAGCAGCTTGGTCAGAACGGGTGAGCAGTTCTTC. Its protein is CASSLVRTGEQFF.

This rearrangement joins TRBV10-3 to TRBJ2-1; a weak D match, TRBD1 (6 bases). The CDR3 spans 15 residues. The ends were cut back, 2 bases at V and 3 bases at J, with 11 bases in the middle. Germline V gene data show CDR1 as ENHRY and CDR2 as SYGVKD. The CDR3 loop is CAISELEDSYNEQFF. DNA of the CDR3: TGTGCCATCAGTGAGCTGGAGGACAGCTACAATGAGCAGTTCTTC.

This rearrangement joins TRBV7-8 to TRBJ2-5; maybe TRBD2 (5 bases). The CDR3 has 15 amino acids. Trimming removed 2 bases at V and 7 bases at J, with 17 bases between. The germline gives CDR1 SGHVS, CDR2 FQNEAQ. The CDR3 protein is CASSLTADPYRTQYF. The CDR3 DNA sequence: TGTGCCAGCAGCTTAACAGCGGACCCCTACAGGACCCAGTACTTC.

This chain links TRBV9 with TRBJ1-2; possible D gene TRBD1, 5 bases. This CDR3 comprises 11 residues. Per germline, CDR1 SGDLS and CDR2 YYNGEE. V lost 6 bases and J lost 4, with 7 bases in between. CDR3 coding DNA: TGTGCCAGCACAGACAGCTATGGCTACACCTTC. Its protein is CASTDSYGYTF.

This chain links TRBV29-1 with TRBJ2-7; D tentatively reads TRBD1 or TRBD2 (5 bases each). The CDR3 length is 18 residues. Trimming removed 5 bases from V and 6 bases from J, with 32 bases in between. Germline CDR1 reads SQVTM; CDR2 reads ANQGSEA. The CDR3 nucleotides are TGCAGCGTTTTCCACCGGGACGGCCGGCTTGGGGCCCCTGGCGAGCAGTACTTC. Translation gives CSVFHRDGRLGAPGEQYF.

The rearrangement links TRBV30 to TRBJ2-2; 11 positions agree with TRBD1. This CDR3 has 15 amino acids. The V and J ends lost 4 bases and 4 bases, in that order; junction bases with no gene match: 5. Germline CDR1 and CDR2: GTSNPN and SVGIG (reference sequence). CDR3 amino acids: CAWMDRGRFTGELFF. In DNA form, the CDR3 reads TGTGCCTGGATGGACAGGGGGCGGTTCACCGGGGAGCTGTTTTTT.

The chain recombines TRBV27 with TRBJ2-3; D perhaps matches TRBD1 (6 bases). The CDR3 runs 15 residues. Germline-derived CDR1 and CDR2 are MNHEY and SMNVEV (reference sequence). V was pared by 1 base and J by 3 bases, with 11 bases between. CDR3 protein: CASSLWAGATDTQYF. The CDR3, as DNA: TGTGCCAGCAGTTTATGGGCAGGGGCGACAGATACGCAGTATTTT.

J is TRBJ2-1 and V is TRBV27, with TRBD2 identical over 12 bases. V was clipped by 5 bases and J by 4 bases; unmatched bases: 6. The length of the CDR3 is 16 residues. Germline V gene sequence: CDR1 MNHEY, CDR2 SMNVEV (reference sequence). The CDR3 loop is CASSRTSGNVYNEQFF. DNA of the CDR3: TGTGCCAGCAGTAGGACTAGCGGGAACGTATACAATGAGCAGTTCTTC.

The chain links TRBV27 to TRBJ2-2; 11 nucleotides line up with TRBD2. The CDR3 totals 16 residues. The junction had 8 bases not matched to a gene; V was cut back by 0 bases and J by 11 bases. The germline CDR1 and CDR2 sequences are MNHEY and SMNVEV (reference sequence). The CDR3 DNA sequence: TGTGCCAGCAGTTTATCGAGGGGACTAGCGGATCAAGAGCTGTTTTTT. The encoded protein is CASSLSRGLADQELFF.

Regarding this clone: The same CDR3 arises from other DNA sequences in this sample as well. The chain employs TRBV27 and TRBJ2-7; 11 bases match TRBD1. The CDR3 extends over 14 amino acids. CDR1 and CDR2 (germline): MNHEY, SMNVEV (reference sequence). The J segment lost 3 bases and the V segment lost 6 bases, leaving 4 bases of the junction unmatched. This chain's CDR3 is CASSPGTGGYEQYF. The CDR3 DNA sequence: TGTGCCAGCAGCCCCGGGACAGGGGGCTACGAGCAGTACTTC.

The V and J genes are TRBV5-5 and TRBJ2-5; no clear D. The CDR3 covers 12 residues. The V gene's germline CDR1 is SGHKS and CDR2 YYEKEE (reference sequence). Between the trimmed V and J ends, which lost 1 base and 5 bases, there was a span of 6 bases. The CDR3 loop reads CASSLPGETQYF. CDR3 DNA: TGTGCCAGCAGCTTGCCTGGCGAGACCCAGTACTTC.

The CDR3 here is CAINQGTTGELFF. The CDR3 region has the DNA TGTGCCATCAACCAGGGAACCACCGGGGAGCTGTTTTTT. The chain links TRBV10-3 to TRBJ2-2, with TRBD1 as a possible D gene (5 bases). The CDR3 sequence is 13 residues long. Trimming took off 7 bases at V and 4 bases at J, with 10 bases between the two ends. The germline CDR1 and CDR2 sequences are ENHRY and SYGVKD.

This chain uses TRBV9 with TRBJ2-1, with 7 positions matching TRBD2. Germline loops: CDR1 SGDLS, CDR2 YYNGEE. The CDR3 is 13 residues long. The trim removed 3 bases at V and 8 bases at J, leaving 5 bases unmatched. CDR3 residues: CASSGGLVHEQFF. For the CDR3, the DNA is TGTGCCAGCAGCGGCGGACTAGTCCATGAGCAGTTCTTC.

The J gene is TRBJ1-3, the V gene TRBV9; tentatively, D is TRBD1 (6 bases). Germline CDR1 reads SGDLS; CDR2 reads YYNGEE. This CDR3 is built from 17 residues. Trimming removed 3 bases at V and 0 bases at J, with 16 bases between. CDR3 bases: TGTGCCAGCAGCGCAACCCGGGACATCGGCTCTGGAAACACCATATATTTT. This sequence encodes CASSATRDIGSGNTIYF.

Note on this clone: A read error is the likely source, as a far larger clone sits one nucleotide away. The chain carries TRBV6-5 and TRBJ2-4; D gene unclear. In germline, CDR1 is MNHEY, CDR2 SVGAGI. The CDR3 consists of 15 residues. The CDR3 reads CASGYSWAAKNIQYF. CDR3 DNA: TGTGCCAGCGGTTACTCTTGGGCAGCCAAAAACATTCAGTACTTC.

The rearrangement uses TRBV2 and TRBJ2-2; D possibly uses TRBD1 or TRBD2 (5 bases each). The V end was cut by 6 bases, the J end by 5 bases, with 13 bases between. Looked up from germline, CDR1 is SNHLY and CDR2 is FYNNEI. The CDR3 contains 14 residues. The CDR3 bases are TGTGCCAGCAGGGATTTCGGGGCAACCGGGGAGCTGTTTTTT. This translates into CASRDFGATGELFF. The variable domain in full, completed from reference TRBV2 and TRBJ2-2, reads EPEVTQTPSHQVTQMGQEVILRCVPISNHLYFYWYRQILGQKVEFLVSFYNNEISEKSEIFDDQFSVERPDGSNFTLKIRSTKLEDSAMYFCASRDFGATGELFFGEGSRLTVL.

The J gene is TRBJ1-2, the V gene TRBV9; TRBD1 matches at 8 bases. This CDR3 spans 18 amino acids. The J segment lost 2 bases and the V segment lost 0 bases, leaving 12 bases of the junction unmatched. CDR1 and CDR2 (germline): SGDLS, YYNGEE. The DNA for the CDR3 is TGTGCCAGCAGCGTAGCCCAATCCTGGACAGGGACCAACTATGGCTACACCTTC. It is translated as CASSVAQSWTGTNYGYTF.

The CDR3: CASSNPTSGKYYEQYF. In nucleotides, the CDR3 is TGCGCCAGCAGCAATCCGACTAGCGGAAAATACTACGAGCAGTACTTC. The chain is built from TRBV4-1 and TRBJ2-7, with 9 bases that match TRBD2. The V gene's germline CDR1 is MGHRA and CDR2 YSYEKL. Losses at the gene ends were 5 bases for V and 3 bases for J; bases not matched to a gene: 11. The CDR3 length is 16 residues.

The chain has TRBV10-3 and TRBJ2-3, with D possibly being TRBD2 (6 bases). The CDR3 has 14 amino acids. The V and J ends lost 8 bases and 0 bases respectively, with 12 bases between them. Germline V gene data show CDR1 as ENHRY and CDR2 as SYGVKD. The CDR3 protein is CAIGNSGSTDTQYF. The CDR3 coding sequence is TGTGCCATCGGGAACAGCGGGAGCACAGATACGCAGTATTTT.

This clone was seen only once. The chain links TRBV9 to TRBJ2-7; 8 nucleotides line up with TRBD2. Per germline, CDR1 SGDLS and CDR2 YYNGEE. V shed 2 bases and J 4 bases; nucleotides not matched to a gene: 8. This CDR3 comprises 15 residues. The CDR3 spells CASSVFSGIGYEQYF. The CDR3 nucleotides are TGTGCCAGCAGCGTTTTTAGCGGGATTGGTTACGAGCAGTACTTC.

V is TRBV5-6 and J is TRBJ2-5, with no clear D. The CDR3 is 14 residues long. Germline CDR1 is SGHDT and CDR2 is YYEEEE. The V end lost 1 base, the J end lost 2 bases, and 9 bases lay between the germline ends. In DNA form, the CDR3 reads TGTGCCAGCAGCTTGAAACAGCCACAAGAGACCCAGTACTTC. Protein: CASSLKQPQETQYF. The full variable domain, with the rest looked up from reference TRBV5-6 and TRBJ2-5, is DAGVTQSPTHLIKTRGQQVTLRCSPKSGHDTVSWYQQALGQGPQFIFQYYEEEERQRGNFPDRFSGHQFPNYSSELNVNALLLGDSALYLCASSLKQPQETQYFGPGTRLLVL.

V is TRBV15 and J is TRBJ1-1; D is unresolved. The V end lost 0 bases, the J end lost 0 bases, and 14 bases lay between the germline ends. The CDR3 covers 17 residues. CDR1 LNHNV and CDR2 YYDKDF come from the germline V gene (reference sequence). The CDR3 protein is CATSRDRPAALNTEAFF. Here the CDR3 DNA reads TGTGCCACCAGCAGAGATCGTCCGGCAGCCCTGAACACTGAAGCTTTCTTT.

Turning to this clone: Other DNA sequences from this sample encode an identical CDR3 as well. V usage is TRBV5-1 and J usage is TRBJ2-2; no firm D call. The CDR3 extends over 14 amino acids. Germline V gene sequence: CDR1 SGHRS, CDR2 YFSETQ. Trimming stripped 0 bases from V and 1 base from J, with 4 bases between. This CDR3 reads CASSLVGNTGELFF. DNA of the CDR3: TGCGCCAGCAGCTTGGTCGGGAACACCGGGGAGCTGTTTTTT.